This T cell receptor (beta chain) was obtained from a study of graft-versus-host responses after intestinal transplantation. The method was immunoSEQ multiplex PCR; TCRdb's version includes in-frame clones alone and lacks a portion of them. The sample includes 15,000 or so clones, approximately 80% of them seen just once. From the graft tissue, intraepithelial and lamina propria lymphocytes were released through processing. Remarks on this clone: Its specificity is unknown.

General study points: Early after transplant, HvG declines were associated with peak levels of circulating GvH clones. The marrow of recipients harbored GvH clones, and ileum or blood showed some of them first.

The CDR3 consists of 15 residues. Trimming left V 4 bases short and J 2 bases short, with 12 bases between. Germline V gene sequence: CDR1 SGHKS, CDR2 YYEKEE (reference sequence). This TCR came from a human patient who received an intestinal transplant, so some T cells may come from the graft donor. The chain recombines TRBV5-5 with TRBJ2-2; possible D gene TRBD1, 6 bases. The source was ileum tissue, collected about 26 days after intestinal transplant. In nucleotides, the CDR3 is TGTGCCAGCAGCCAAACAGGGACCAACACCGGGGAGCTGTTTTTT. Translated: CASSQTGTNTGELFF.